This T cell receptor (beta chain) was sequenced in a study of T cell clusters in autoimmune cytopenias. Background on the study: A median age of around 59 years and mean of approximately 50 years characterized healthy donor controls.

TRB rearrangements were amplified by touch-down multiplex PCR with mixed TRB-A/B primers. TCRdb reprocessed the multiplex PCR reads and keeps a single row for each CDR3 protein, giving no DNA. The sample table sets out about 5,100 distinct CDR3 sequences. TRB was amplified from about 260 ng of peripheral blood genomic DNA per sample. This CDR3 has 14 residues. Germline assignment: CDR1 MNHEY and CDR2 SVGAGI. This clonotype is labeled medium-sized (0.01 to 0.1%) based on frequency. This sample was shared with a second study, whose subject was T cell repertoires in aging, cancer and after chemotherapy. Turning to that study: In each cancer cohort, median generation probability increased across chemotherapy, suggesting thymic output rebounded.

This sequence originates from a human donor in good health. The genes are TRBV6-5 and TRBJ1-1; absent DNA, TCRdb's TRBD1 call cannot be checked. Source material: peripheral blood. CDR3 sequence reads: CASSYTTGFTEAFF.